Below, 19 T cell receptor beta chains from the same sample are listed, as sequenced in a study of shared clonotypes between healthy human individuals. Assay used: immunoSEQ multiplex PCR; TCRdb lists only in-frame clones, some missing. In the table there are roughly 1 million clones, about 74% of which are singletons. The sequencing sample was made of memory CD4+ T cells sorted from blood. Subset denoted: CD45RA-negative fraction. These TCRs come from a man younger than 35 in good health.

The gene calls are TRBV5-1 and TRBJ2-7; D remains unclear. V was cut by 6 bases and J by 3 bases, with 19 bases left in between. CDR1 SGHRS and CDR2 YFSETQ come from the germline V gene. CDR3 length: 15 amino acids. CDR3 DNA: TGCGCCAGCACAGTGGGCGGTCCGGAAGTCTACGAGCAGTACTTC. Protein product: CASTVGGPEVYEQYF.

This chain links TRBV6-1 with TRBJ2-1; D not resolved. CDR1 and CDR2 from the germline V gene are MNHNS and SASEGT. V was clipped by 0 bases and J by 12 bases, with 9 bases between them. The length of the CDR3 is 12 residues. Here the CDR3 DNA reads TGTGCCAGCAGTGAAGCGTGGAGACGGCAGTTCTTC. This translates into CASSEAWRRQFF.

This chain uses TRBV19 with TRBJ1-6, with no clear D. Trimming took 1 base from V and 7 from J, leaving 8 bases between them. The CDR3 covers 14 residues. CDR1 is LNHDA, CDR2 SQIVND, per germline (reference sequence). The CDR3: CASSIVPGNSPLHF. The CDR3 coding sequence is TGTGCCAGTAGTATAGTACCGGGGAATTCACCCCTCCACTTT.

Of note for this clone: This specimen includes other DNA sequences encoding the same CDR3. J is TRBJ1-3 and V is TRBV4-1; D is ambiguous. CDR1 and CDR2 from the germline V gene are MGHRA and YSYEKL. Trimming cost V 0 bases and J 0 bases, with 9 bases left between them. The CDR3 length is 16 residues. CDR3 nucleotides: TGCGCCAGCAGCCAAGATTCGGGAAGCTCTGGAAACACCATATATTTT. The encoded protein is CASSQDSGSSGNTIYF.

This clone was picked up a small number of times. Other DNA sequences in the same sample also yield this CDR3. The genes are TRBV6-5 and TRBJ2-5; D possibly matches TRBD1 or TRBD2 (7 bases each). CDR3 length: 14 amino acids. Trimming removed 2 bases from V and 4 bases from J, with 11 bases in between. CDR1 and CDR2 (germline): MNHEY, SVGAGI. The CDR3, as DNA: TGTGCCAGCAGTTACGGCAGGGGGGGAGAGACCCAGTACTTC. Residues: CASSYGRGGETQYF.

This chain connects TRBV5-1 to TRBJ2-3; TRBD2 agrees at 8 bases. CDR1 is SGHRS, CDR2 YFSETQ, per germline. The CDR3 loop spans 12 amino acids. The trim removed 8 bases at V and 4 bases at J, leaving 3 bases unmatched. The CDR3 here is CASKRESDTQYF. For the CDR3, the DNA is TGCGCCAGTAAGCGGGAGTCAGATACGCAGTATTTT.

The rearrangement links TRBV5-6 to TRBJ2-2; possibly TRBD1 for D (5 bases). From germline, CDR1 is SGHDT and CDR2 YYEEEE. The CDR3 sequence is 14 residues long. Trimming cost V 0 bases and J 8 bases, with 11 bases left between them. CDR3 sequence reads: CASSLAQGLGELFF. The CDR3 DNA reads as TGTGCCAGCAGCTTGGCCCAGGGCCTAGGGGAGCTGTTTTTT.

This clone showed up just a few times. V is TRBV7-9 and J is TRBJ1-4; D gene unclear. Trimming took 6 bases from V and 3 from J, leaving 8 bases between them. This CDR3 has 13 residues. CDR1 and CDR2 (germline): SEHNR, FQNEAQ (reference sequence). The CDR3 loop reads CASRDSANEKLFF. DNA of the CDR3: TGTGCCAGCAGGGATTCGGCTAATGAAAAACTGTTTTTT.

The CDR3: CAWSWSHEQYF. CDR3 bases: TGTGCCTGGAGTTGGAGCCACGAGCAGTACTTC. The chain joins TRBV30 to TRBJ2-7; unclear D gene. Trimming took 2 bases from V and 5 from J, leaving 7 bases between them. The CDR3 has 11 amino acids. CDR1 is GTSNPN and CDR2 is SVGIG in the germline V gene (reference sequence).

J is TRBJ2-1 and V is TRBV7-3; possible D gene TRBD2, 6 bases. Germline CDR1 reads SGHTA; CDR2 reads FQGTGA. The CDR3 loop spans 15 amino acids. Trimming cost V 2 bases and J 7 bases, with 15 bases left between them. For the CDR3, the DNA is TGTGCCAGCAGCTTAGCAGCGGGCGCCCTGAATGAGCAGTTCTTC. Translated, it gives CASSLAAGALNEQFF.

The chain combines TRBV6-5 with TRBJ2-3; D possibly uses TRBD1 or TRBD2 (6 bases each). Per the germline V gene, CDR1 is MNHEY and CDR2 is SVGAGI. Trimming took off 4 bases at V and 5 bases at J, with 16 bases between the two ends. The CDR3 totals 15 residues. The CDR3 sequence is CASSSWGAGGDTQYF. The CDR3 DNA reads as TGTGCCAGCAGTTCCTGGGGGGCCGGTGGAGATACGCAGTATTTT.

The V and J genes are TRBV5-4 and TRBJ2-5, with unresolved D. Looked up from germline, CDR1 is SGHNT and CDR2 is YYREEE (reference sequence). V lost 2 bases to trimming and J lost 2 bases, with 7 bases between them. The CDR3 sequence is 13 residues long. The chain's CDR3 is CASSLSQQETQYF. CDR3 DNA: TGTGCCAGCAGCTTATCCCAGCAAGAGACCCAGTACTTC.

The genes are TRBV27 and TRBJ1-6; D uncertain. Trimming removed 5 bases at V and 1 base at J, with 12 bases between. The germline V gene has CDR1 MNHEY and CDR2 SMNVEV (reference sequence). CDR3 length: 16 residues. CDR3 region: CASSPTERSYNSPLHF. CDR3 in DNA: TGTGCCAGCAGTCCTACCGAGAGGTCCTATAATTCACCCCTCCACTTT.

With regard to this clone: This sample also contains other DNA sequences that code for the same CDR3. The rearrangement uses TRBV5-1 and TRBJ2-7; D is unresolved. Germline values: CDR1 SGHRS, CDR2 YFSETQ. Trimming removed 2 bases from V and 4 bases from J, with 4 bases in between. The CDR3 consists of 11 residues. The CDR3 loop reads CASSFGYEQYF. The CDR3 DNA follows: TGCGCCAGCAGCTTCGGTTACGAGCAGTACTTC.

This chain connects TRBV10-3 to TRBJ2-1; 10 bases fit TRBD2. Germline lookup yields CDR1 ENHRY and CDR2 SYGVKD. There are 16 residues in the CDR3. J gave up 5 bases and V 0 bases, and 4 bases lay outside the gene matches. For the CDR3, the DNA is TGTGCCATCAGTGAGTCGTCGGGACTAGCGCACAATGAGCAGTTCTTC. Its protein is CAISESSGLAHNEQFF.

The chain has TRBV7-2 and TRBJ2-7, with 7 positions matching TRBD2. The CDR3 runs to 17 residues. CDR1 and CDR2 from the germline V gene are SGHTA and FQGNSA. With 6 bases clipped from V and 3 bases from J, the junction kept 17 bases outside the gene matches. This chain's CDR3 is CASSPFAGDLAGYEQYF. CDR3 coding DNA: TGTGCCAGCAGTCCTTTCGCGGGAGACCTCGCCGGCTACGAGCAGTACTTC.

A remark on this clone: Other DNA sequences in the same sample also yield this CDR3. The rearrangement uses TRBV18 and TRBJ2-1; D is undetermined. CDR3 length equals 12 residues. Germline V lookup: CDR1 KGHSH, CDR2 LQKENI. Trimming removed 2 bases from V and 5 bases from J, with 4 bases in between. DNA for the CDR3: TGTGCCAGCTCACCAACGGACAATGAGCAGTTCTTC. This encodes CASSPTDNEQFF.

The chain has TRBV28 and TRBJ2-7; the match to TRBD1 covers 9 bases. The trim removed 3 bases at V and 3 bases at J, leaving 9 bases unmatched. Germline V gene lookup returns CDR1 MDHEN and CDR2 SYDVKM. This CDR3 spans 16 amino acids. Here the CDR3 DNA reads TGTGCCAGCAGTTTCCAAGGGGCGGGACAGGGCTACGAGCAGTACTTC. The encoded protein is CASSFQGAGQGYEQYF. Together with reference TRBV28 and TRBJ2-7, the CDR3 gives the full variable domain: DVKVTQSSRYLVKRTGEKVFLECVQDMDHENMFWYRQDPGLGLRLIYFSYDVKMKEKGDIPEGYSVSREKKERFSLILESASTNQTSMYLCASSFQGAGQGYEQYFGPGTRLTVT.

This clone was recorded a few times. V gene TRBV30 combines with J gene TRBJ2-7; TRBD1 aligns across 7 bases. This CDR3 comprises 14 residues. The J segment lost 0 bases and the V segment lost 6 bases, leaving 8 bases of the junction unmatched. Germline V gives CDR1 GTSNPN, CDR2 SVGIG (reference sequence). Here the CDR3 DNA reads TGTGCCTGCCAAAAGGCAGGGGGCTCCTACGAGCAGTACTTC. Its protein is CACQKAGGSYEQYF.